These 22 T cell receptor beta chains came from one sample sequenced in a study of T cell responses to AZD1222 COVID-19 vaccine. The assay was immunoSEQ multiplex PCR, and TCRdb's table has in-frame clones only and misses some. This table has 110,000 to 150,000 clones, 85% to 90% appearing once. Sequences were derived from peripheral blood, sampled on day 0 of AZD1222 vaccination. Receptor source: an adult in good health.

V usage is TRBV7-9 and J usage is TRBJ1-1; 9 bases line up with TRBD1. Germline V gene data show CDR1 as SEHNR and CDR2 as FQNEAQ (reference sequence). This CDR3 comprises 15 residues. V dropped 3 bases and J dropped 1; count of bases not matched to a gene: 3. CDR3: CASSFTGQGNTEAFF. The CDR3 bases are TGTGCCAGCAGCTTTACGGGACAGGGGAACACTGAAGCTTTCTTT.

The chain employs TRBV11-2 and TRBJ2-2, with 7 bases that match TRBD2. This CDR3 is 16 amino acids long. Per the germline V gene, CDR1 is SGHAT and CDR2 is FQNNGV. Trimming removed 5 bases from V and 4 bases from J; junction bases left unmatched: 10. The CDR3 here is CASSGSREWVTGELFF. The CDR3 region has the DNA TGTGCCAGCAGCGGCTCGCGGGAGTGGGTCACCGGGGAGCTGTTTTTT.

The genes are TRBV29-1 and TRBJ2-5; a possible D gene is TRBD2 (6 bases). The CDR3 spans 13 residues. Deletions cut 5 bases from V and 7 bases from J, with 17 bases between. CDR1 and CDR2 from the germline V gene are SQVTM and ANQGSEA. The chain's CDR3 is CSVSEGPKMTQYF. DNA for the CDR3: TGCAGCGTTTCGGAGGGACCCAAAATGACCCAGTACTTC. Looking up the rest from reference TRBV29-1 and TRBJ2-5 gives the full variable domain: SAVISQKPSRDICQRGTSLTIQCQVDSQVTMMFWYRQQPGQSLTLIATANQGSEATYESGFVIDKFPISRPNLTFSTLTVSNMSPEDSSIYLCSVSEGPKMTQYFGPGTRLLVL.

CDR3 sequence: CASSPKQGATNTEAFF. CDR3 DNA: TGTGCCAGCTCACCCAAACAGGGGGCTACGAACACTGAAGCTTTCTTT. This chain links TRBV18 with TRBJ1-1, with 9 bases aligning to TRBD1. Per germline, CDR1 KGHSH and CDR2 LQKENI. Trimming took 3 bases from V and 1 from J; bases not matched to a gene: 6. This CDR3 is 16 amino acids long.

This clone appeared once. The genes are TRBV18 and TRBJ1-1; D not resolved. CDR3 length: 15 amino acids. V lost 5 bases and J 5 bases, leaving 18 bases between the germline ends. Germline lookup yields CDR1 KGHSH and CDR2 LQKENI. CDR3 sequence reads: CASSTEVLGGTEAFF. DNA for the CDR3: TGTGCCAGCTCAACCGAGGTATTGGGTGGGACTGAAGCTTTCTTT.

The chain has TRBV14 and TRBJ2-1; D may be TRBD2 (5 bases). V was cut by 4 bases and J by 14 bases, with 18 bases left in between. This CDR3 has 13 residues. CDR1 and CDR2 from the germline V gene are SGHDN and FVKESK. This CDR3 is CASSPPAAPWKFF. CDR3 nucleotides: TGTGCCAGCAGCCCCCCAGCGGCCCCCTGGAAGTTCTTC.

The CDR3 sequence is CASSRHSNQPQHF. The DNA of the CDR3 is TGTGCCAGCAGTCGTCATAGCAATCAGCCCCAGCATTTT. The V call is TRBV6-5, the J call TRBJ1-5; no reliable D call. Trimming shortened V by 5 bases and J by 0 bases, and 5 bases separated the two germline ends. This CDR3 region has 13 residues. Germline CDR1 MNHEY, CDR2 SVGAGI.

The V call is TRBV5-4, the J call TRBJ1-2, with 7 bases that match TRBD1. CDR1 and CDR2 (germline): SGHNT, YYREEE (reference sequence). V shed 4 bases and J 6 bases; nucleotides not matched to a gene: 15. The CDR3 sequence is 16 residues long. The CDR3 DNA reads TGTGCCAGCAGCCCGCCTACAGGGGATTTTAGGGATGGCTACACCTTC. Amino acids: CASSPPTGDFRDGYTF.

This sequence joins TRBV19 and TRBJ2-2; D perhaps matches TRBD2 (6 bases). V lost 6 bases and J lost 4, with 9 bases in between. The CDR3 is 13 residues long. Germline V CDR1 and CDR2: LNHDA, SQIVND (reference sequence). The CDR3 sequence: CASSPGSTGELFF. In DNA form, the CDR3 reads TGTGCCAGTAGCCCCGGGAGCACCGGGGAGCTGTTTTTT.

The chain joins TRBV6-4 to TRBJ2-1; the match to TRBD1 covers 8 bases. This CDR3 has 17 amino acids. CDR1 and CDR2 (germline): MRHNA, SNTAGT. The V segment lost 4 bases and the J segment 0 bases; nucleotides outside the gene matches: 8. The CDR3 loop is CASSVFPGQVSYNEQFF. CDR3 nucleotide sequence: TGTGCCAGCAGTGTTTTCCCGGGACAGGTCTCCTACAATGAGCAGTTCTTC.

The chain employs TRBV27 and TRBJ1-2; TRBD1 matches 7 bases. After removal of 5 bases from V and 0 bases from J, the junction contained 12 bases not matched to a gene. Germline V gene lookup returns CDR1 MNHEY and CDR2 SMNVEV (reference sequence). The CDR3 extends over 17 amino acids. CDR3 region: CASSPYDRAGPNYGYTF. The CDR3 DNA reads as TGTGCCAGCAGTCCGTACGACAGGGCCGGACCTAACTATGGCTACACCTTC.

The V call is TRBV25-1, the J call TRBJ1-2; no definite D call. Deletions cut 1 base from V and 8 bases from J, with 14 bases between. CDR1 is MGHDK and CDR2 is SYGVNS in the germline V gene. This CDR3 contains 14 residues. The DNA for the CDR3 is TGTGCCAGCAGTGAATTTAAATCGGGGTTCGGCTACACCTTC. It is translated as CASSEFKSGFGYTF.

CDR3 region: CASSGTGYSNQPQHF. DNA for the CDR3: TGTGCCAGCAGCGGGACAGGCTATAGCAATCAGCCCCAGCATTTT. This chain joins TRBV9 and TRBJ1-5; 7 bases align to TRBD1. Trimming cost V 3 bases and J 0 bases; bases outside gene matches: 3. The CDR3 extends over 15 amino acids. The germline V gene has CDR1 SGDLS and CDR2 YYNGEE. Combining the CDR3 with reference TRBV9 and TRBJ1-5 gives the whole variable domain DSGVTQTPKHLITATGQRVTLRCSPRSGDLSVYWYQQSLDQGLQFLIQYYNGEERAKGNILERFSAQQFPDLHSELNLSSLELGDSALYFCASSGTGYSNQPQHFGDGTRLSIL.

This chain uses TRBV6-1 with TRBJ2-1; 7 nucleotides agree with TRBD2. This CDR3 has 16 amino acids. V was pared by 4 bases and J by 0 bases, with 6 bases of the junction left unmatched. Germline-derived CDR1 and CDR2 are MNHNS and SASEGT. The CDR3 nucleotides are TGTGCCAGCAGTGCCACGGGCGGGAGCTCCTACAATGAGCAGTTCTTC. Its protein is CASSATGGSSYNEQFF.

V is TRBV19 and J is TRBJ2-1, with 11 bases matching TRBD2. The CDR3 runs to 16 residues. With V trimmed by 5 bases and J by 3 bases, 6 bases remained unmatched. Germline V gene lookup returns CDR1 LNHDA and CDR2 SQIVND (reference sequence). The CDR3 DNA reads as TGTGCCAGTAGTGGCACTAGCGGGAGACTCTACAATGAGCAGTTCTTC. Amino acids: CASSGTSGRLYNEQFF.

This chain links TRBV6-4 with TRBJ2-2, with D perhaps matching TRBD2 (5 bases). Germline-derived CDR1 and CDR2 are MRHNA and SNTAGT. V lost 3 bases to trimming and J lost 4 bases, with 6 bases between them. The CDR3 extends over 13 amino acids. In DNA form, the CDR3 reads TGTGCCAGCAGTGAAGGGAGCACCGGGGAGCTGTTTTTT. This gives the protein CASSEGSTGELFF.

The gene calls are TRBV3-1 (or the pseudogene TRBV3-2) and TRBJ1-1; D might be TRBD1 (5 bases). Germline CDR1 and CDR2: LGHDT and YNNKEL (reference sequence). This CDR3 has 14 amino acids. Trimming took off 4 bases at V and 2 bases at J, with 11 bases between the two ends. CDR3 DNA sequence: TGTGCCAGCAGCCCGAGCGACAGCAACACTGAAGCTTTCTTT. Its translation: CASSPSDSNTEAFF.

This chain uses TRBV7-9 with TRBJ2-7, with 13 bases identical to TRBD2. The CDR3 totals 18 residues. From germline, CDR1 is SEHNR and CDR2 FQNEAQ (reference sequence). Trimming took 2 bases from V and 4 from J; bases not matched to a gene: 11. In DNA, the CDR3 is TGTGCCAGCAGCTTATTCATTGGACTAGCGGGAGTCAGTTACGAGCAGTACTTC. This encodes CASSLFIGLAGVSYEQYF. Filled out from reference TRBV7-9 and TRBJ2-7, the complete variable domain reads DTGVSQNPRHKITKRGQNVTFRCDPISEHNRLYWYRQTLGQGPEFLTYFQNEAQLEKSRLLSDRFSAERPKGSFSTLEIQRTEQGDSAMYLCASSLFIGLAGVSYEQYFGPGTRLTVT.

This clone was observed a few times. The gene calls are TRBV9 and TRBJ2-5; no reliable D call. Germline-derived CDR1 and CDR2 are SGDLS and YYNGEE. Trimming removed 4 bases from V and 2 bases from J, with 9 bases in between. The CDR3 length is 13 residues. CDR3: CASSQGQQETQYF. The CDR3 DNA is TGTGCCAGCAGCCAAGGCCAGCAAGAGACCCAGTACTTC. The variable domain in full, with the rest retrieved from reference TRBV9 and TRBJ2-5, is DSGVTQTPKHLITATGQRVTLRCSPRSGDLSVYWYQQSLDQGLQFLIQYYNGEERAKGNILERFSAQQFPDLHSELNLSSLELGDSALYFCASSQGQQETQYFGPGTRLLVL.

The CDR3 nucleotides read TGTGCCAGCAGTGTAGACAGGGGAAAAGGGCAGCCCCAGCATTTT. The encoded protein is CASSVDRGKGQPQHF. The chain has TRBV6-4 and TRBJ1-5, with 8 bases fitting TRBD1. Germline CDR1 is MRHNA and CDR2 is SNTAGT. The CDR3 is made up of 15 amino acids. V trimming: 4 bases; J trimming: 7 bases; junction bases outside the gene matches: 9.

The rearrangement links TRBV15 to TRBJ2-1; no definite D call. V dropped 5 bases and J dropped 6 bases, with 17 bases sitting between them. The length of the CDR3 is 15 residues. In germline, CDR1 is LNHNV, CDR2 YYDKDF (reference sequence). The CDR3 loop reads CATSALAGFGNEQFF. The CDR3 DNA reads TGTGCCACCAGCGCCCTCGCCGGGTTCGGCAATGAGCAGTTCTTC.

J is TRBJ2-3 and V is TRBV18; 7 bases align to TRBD2. The trim removed 4 bases at V and 0 bases at J, leaving 4 bases unmatched. The germline V gene has CDR1 KGHSH and CDR2 LQKENI. The CDR3 extends over 15 amino acids. DNA for the CDR3: TGTGCCAGCTCACGAACTAGCGTTAGCACAGATACGCAGTATTTT. This sequence encodes CASSRTSVSTDTQYF.